This is a list of T cell receptor beta chains from one sample in a study of T cell responses to AZD1222 COVID-19 vaccine. Only in-frame clones appear in the TCRdb table, and some are missing; sequencing was by immunoSEQ multiplex PCR. The data contain 150,000 to 200,000 clones, 85% to 95% of them singletons. The sample here was peripheral blood, taken 28 days after the second AZD1222 dose. Every receptor here comes from an adult who received the AZD1222 COVID-19 vaccine. CDR3s include the opening cysteine and the closing phenylalanine or tryptophan. The order of the fields is CDR3 length, D gene, J gene, clone size, V gene, CDR3 DNA, CDR3 protein. A D gene is named only where the DNA matches it firmly. Expanded clones get a size class; other rows say once, few or many, or leave the size out.

>14|NA|TRBJ2-1|NA|TRBV5-1
TGCGCCAGCAGCCACGTCGGACAGAACAATGAGCAGTTCTTC
CASSHVGQNNEQFF
>11|NA|TRBJ2-1|NA|TRBV12-3/TRBV12-4
TGTGCCAGCAGTTTAGGCAATGAGCAGTTCTTC
CASSLGNEQFF
>13|NA|TRBJ1-5|NA|TRBV12-3/TRBV12-4
TGTGCCAGCAGTCTAGACACCCCCACGGCCCAGCATTTT
CASSLDTPTAQHF
>15|TRBD1|TRBJ1-2|once|TRBV25-1
TGTGCCAGCAGACCGCGGACAGGGTTTAACTATGGCTACACCTTC
CASRPRTGFNYGYTF
>15|TRBD2|TRBJ2-7|NA|TRBV6-1
TGTGCCAGCAGTGTAGCGGGGGGCGGACCCTACGAGCAGTACTTC
CASSVAGGGPYEQYF
>15|NA|TRBJ2-2|once|TRBV28
TGTGCCAGCAGTCAACCGGGACTCTTCACCGGGGAGCTGTTTTTT
CASSQPGLFTGELFF
>14|NA|TRBJ1-6|NA|TRBV6-5
TGTGCCAGCAGAACGGGAGTAAATAATTCACCCCTCCACTTT
CASRTGVNNSPLHF
>15|NA|TRBJ1-6|few|TRBV2
TGTGCCAGCAGCAAAGACAGGACGGAGAATTCACCCCTCCACTTT
CASSKDRTENSPLHF
>15|NA|TRBJ2-7|NA|TRBV11-1
TGTGCCAGCAGCACGGGACTCCTCCTCTCCTACGAGCAGTACTTC
CASSTGLLLSYEQYF
>16|NA|TRBJ1-5|NA|TRBV10-3
TGTGCCATCAGTGAGTCCGAGACACTGAGCAATCAGCCCCAGCATTTT
CAISESETLSNQPQHF
>11|NA|TRBJ1-1|NA|TRBV28
TGTGCCAGCAGTTGGGGGCCTGAAGCTTTCTTT
CASSWGPEAFF
>13|NA|TRBJ1-1|NA|TRBV6-5
TGTGCCAGCGGAAAGGGGGTTCCTGGTGAAGCTTTCTTT
CASGKGVPGEAFF
>12|TRBD1|TRBJ2-3|NA|TRBV2
TGTGCCAGCAGTGGGGGACAGAATACGCAGTATTTT
CASSGGQNTQYF
>15|NA|TRBJ2-5|NA|TRBV11-2
TGTGCCAGCAGCTCCACCTGGGATTACCAAGAGACCCAGTACTTC
CASSSTWDYQETQYF
>14|NA|TRBJ1-5|NA|TRBV6-2/TRBV6-3
TGTGCCAGCAGCCCTACAGGTAGCAATCAGCCCCAGCATTTT
CASSPTGSNQPQHF
>12|TRBD1|TRBJ1-1|NA|TRBV27
TGTGCCAGCAGTTTACGGGGACAGGAGTCTTTCTTT
CASSLRGQESFF
>15|NA|TRBJ1-3|NA|TRBV7-9
TGTGCCAGCAGCTTAAACGGAAACTCTGGAAACACCATATATTTT
CASSLNGNSGNTIYF
>11|NA|TRBJ2-5|NA|TRBV20-1
TGCAGTGCTAGGCCACGGGAGACCCAGTACTTC
CSARPRETQYF
>13|NA|TRBJ1-5|NA|TRBV6-2/TRBV6-3
TGTGCCAGCAGTCTTGGCCCGTATCAGCCCCAGCATTTT
CASSLGPYQPQHF
>14|NA|TRBJ2-7|NA|TRBV5-1
TGCGCCAGCAGCCAGTGGACCGGTTCCTACGAGCAGTACTTC
CASSQWTGSYEQYF
>16|NA|TRBJ2-7|NA|TRBV21-1
TGTGCCAGCAGCCCATGGGGGGGGCTAAACACCTACGAGCAGTACTTC
CASSPWGGLNTYEQYF
>13|TRBD1|TRBJ2-7|NA|TRBV5-6
TGTGCCAGCAGCTTGGGGGACAGTCCGGAGCAGTACTTC
CASSLGDSPEQYF
>13|NA|TRBJ1-1|once|TRBV19
TGTGCCAGTAGTATCCGGTGGAGGGAGCCGCAATTCTTT
CASSIRWREPQFF
>16|NA|TRBJ1-3|few|TRBV5-4
TGTGCCAGCAGCGCCTACCGGGGGGCTTCTGGAAACACCATATATTTT
CASSAYRGASGNTIYF
>14|NA|TRBJ2-2|NA|TRBV11-1
TGTGCCAGCATGCCTAGGAGGGGCACCGGGGAGCTGTTTTTT
CASMPRRGTGELFF
>16|NA|TRBJ1-5|few|TRBV7-3
TGTGCCAGCACCCAAGTGGGTGCCGGACCCCTATCGCCCCAGCATTTT
CASTQVGAGPLSPQHF
>14|NA|TRBJ2-7|NA|TRBV6-5
TGTGCCAGCAGTTACTCACCCGGGCCGGACGAGCAGTACTTC
CASSYSPGPDEQYF
>16|NA|TRBJ1-4|NA|TRBV5-1
TGCGCCAGCAGCTTGTTTAACCCTGGGGTTGGTGAAAAACTGTTTTTT
CASSLFNPGVGEKLFF
>13|NA|TRBJ1-1|NA|TRBV5-1
TGCGCCAGCCGGGTAGGGGTGAACACTGAAGCTTTCTTT
CASRVGVNTEAFF
>13|NA|TRBJ1-6|NA|TRBV12-3/TRBV12-4
TGTGCCACCCTTACCGGGATTAATTCACCCCTCCACTTT
CATLTGINSPLHF
>12|NA|TRBJ1-6|NA|TRBV7-8
TGTGCCAGCAGCTTTAGGAATTCACCCCTCCACTTT
CASSFRNSPLHF